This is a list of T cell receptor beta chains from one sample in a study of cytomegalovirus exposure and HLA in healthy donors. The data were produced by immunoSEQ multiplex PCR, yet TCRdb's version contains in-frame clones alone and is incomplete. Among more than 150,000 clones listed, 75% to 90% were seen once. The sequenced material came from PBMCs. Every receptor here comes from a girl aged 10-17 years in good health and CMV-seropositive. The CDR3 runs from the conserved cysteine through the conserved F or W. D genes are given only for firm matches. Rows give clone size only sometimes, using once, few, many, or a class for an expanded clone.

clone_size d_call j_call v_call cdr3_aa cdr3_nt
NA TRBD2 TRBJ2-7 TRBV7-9 CASSLPGLGPFEQYF TGTGCCAGCAGCCTTCCGGGACTAGGGCCTTTTGAGCAGTACTTC
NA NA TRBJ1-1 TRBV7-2 CASSLGQRNTEAFF TGTGCCAGCAGCTTAGGACAGAGAAACACTGAAGCTTTCTTT
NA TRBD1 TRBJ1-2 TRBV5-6 CASSWRTGGARGYTF TGTGCCAGCAGCTGGCGGACAGGGGGCGCGCGTGGCTACACCTTC
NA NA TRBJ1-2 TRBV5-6 CASSLQDRNYGYTF TGTGCCAGCAGCCTCCAGGACAGAAACTATGGCTACACCTTC
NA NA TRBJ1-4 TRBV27 CASSQSVGSNEKLFF TGTGCCAGCAGCCAAAGCGTAGGATCTAATGAAAAACTGTTTTTT
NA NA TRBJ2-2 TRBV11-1 CASSPLLRIWRPNTGELFF TGTGCCAGCAGCCCCCTTTTGAGAATATGGAGGCCGAACACCGGGGAGCTGTTTTTT
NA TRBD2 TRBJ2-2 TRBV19 CASSIGLAGGRLTGELFF TGTGCCAGTAGTATAGGGCTAGCGGGAGGACGACTCACCGGGGAGCTGTTTTTT
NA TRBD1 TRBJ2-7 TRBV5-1 CASSQRTGSVEQYF TGCGCCAGCAGCCAGAGGACAGGGTCCGTCGAGCAGTACTTC
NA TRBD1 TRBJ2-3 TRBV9 CASSVGVGQGTDTQYF TGTGCCAGCAGCGTAGGGGTGGGACAGGGCACAGATACGCAGTATTTT
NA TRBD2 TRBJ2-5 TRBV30 CAWSGARTSGRWETQYF TGTGCCTGGAGTGGGGCACGGACTAGCGGGAGGTGGGAGACCCAGTACTTC
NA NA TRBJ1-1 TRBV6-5 CASSRDSETEAFF TGTGCCAGCAGCCGGGACTCTGAGACTGAAGCTTTCTTT
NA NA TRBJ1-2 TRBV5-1 CASSPRGYGYTF TGCGCCAGCAGCCCCAGGGGCTATGGCTACACCTTC
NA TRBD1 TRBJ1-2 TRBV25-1 CASSELGTGSYGYTF TGTGCCAGCAGTGAATTAGGGACAGGGAGCTATGGCTACACCTTC
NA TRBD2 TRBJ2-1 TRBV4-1 CASRAAGGRVGEQFF TGCGCCAGCAGGGCAGCGGGAGGGAGGGTTGGTGAGCAGTTCTTC
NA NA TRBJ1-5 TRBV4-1 CASSGGDQPQHF TGCGCCAGCAGCGGAGGGGATCAGCCCCAGCATTTT
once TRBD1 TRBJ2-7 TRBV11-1 CASSLESLAGGEQYF TGTGCCAGCAGCTTAGAGTCGTTGGCAGGGGGCGAGCAGTACTTC
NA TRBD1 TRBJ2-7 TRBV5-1 CASSPGQGNEQYF TGCGCCAGCAGCCCGGGACAGGGGAACGAGCAGTACTTC
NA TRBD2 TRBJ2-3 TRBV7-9 CASSPRGLAGEDTQYF TGTGCCAGCAGCCCCCGGGGGCTAGCGGGAGAAGATACGCAGTATTTT
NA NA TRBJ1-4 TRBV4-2 CASHGHSGDEKLFF TGTGCCAGCCATGGGCACTCGGGAGATGAAAAACTGTTTTTT
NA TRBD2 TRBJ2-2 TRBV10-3 CAISRTSGTANTGELFF TGTGCCATCAGTCGGACTAGCGGGACCGCGAACACCGGGGAGCTGTTTTTT
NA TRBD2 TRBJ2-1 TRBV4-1 CASSQEGWSGRLPHNEQFF TGCGCCAGCAGCCAAGAAGGGTGGAGCGGGAGGTTACCCCACAATGAGCAGTTCTTC
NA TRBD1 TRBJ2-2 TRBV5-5 CASTRQGRSGGELFF TGTGCCAGCACCCGACAGGGAAGGTCGGGCGGGGAGCTGTTTTTT
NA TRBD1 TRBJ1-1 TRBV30 CAWSSATGGVNTEAFF TGTGCCTGGAGTTCAGCGACAGGGGGAGTGAACACTGAAGCTTTCTTT
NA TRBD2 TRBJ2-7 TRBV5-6 CASNPGLAGLTFSYEQYF TGTGCCAGCAACCCGGGACTAGCGGGACTCACCTTCTCCTACGAGCAGTACTTC
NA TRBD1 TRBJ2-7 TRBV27 CASSPGTGPPLDEQYF TGTGCCAGCAGTCCCGGGACAGGGCCGCCCCTCGACGAGCAGTACTTC